The clone carrying this T cell receptor (beta chain) was counted between two and nine times. Its specificity is unknown. The data stem from a study of response to subunit inactivated influenza vaccine. Findings of the study overall: Authors suggested each seasonal influenza vaccination recruits few new T cells.

TCRdb passed the RT-PCR reads through MiXCR, listing each CDR3 protein once. The sample consists of some 600,000 distinct CDR3 sequences, 13% to 15% of them appearing once. This CDR3 contains 15 residues. V gave up 1 base and J gave up 2 bases; unmatched junction bases: 0. Germline lookup yields CDR1 MNHEY and CDR2 SVGAGI. The sequencing used PBMCs from blood, collected less than 15 days before vaccination. This receptor was identified in a man between 50 and 59 years old who received an inactivated influenza vaccine. V and J are TRBV6-5 and TRBJ2-7; 12 bases align to TRBD2. CDR3 nucleotide sequence: TGTGCCAGCAGTTACTGGACTAGCGGGACCTACGAGCAGTACTTC. Translated: CASSYWTSGTYEQYF.